This T cell receptor beta chain was captured by sequencing in a study of patients and donors after allogeneic stem cell transplantation. TCRdb itself ran the RT-PCR reads through MiXCR, one entry per CDR3 protein. The sample carries about a million distinct CDR3 sequences, approximately 19% recorded once. This CDR3 spans 15 amino acids. V was cut by 6 bases and J by 6 bases, with 20 bases left in between. From germline, CDR1 is MNHEY and CDR2 SVGEGT. Sequencing was done on a sample of blood, either unsorted or a sorted T cell fraction (not recorded which). The TCR originated in a human donor who was either an allogeneic HSCT recipient or a stem cell or donor lymphocyte infusion donor (not recorded which). It is not recorded whose cells these are; they may come from a transplant donor. V is TRBV6-2 or TRBV6-3 and J is TRBJ1-1; D gene unclear. The CDR3 here is CASSLKRGLPSEAFF. The CDR3 coding sequence is TGTGCCAGCAGCCTCAAAAGAGGACTTCCCTCTGAAGCTTTCTTT.